What follows is one TCR beta chain and its context. The sample is drawn from a study of blood T cell repertoires in COVID-19. V was clipped by 6 bases and J by 7 bases; unmatched bases: 6. CDR1 and CDR2 (germline): MNHEY, SVGAGI. The CDR3 contains 13 residues. Among Cohort 3 donors, those recovered had two negative PCRs, clearance, or symptom resolution. The authors' processing: Amplification of reference gene primers was used by the study to estimate nucleated cell counts. The table came from immunoSEQ multiplex PCR; TCRdb's copy has only in-frame clones and leaves some out. V and J calls and clone size follow that table, whereas D and trimming were derived from the DNA. This table has approximately 200,000 clones, around 85% appearing once.

This rearrangement joins TRBV6-5 to TRBJ1-5, with 7 bases matching TRBD1. The source is a man aged 35-49 years who had recovered from COVID-19. Sequences were obtained from PBMCs or T cells enriched from blood (not recorded which). CDR3 in DNA: TGTGCCAGCAGAGGTACAGGGGCCCAGCCCCAGCATTTT. As protein: CASRGTGAQPQHF.